Given below is one T cell receptor (beta chain) in context. Under the authors' procedure: Cell counts per sample came from amplifying reference gene primers. TCRdb keeps only in-frame clones here, not all; method: immunoSEQ multiplex PCR. The DNA was the basis for D and trimming; V, J and clone size are from that table. The data show 150,000 to 190,000 clones, with around 89% seen just once and approximately 15% held by the top ten. The data were taken from a study of blood T cell repertoires in COVID-19. Whole-study context: Both acute and convalescent COVID-19 samples were obtained from the United States, Italy and Spain. PBMCs, B-cell-depleted T cells, or T cells were the source of the cDNA or gDNA that made up the material.

The germline V gene encodes CDR1 SNHLY and CDR2 FYNNEI. V lost 10 bases to trimming and J lost 4 bases, with 14 bases between them. CDR3 length equals 12 residues. V and J are TRBV2 and TRBJ2-7, with a weak D call TRBD2 (7 bases). The sequenced sample was peripheral blood. This clonotype was sampled from a woman in her forties with acute or convalescent COVID-19. The CDR3 DNA reads as TGTGCCACCAATGGGGGGGCATACGAGCAGTACTTC. Translating gives CATNGGAYEQYF.